This entry lists 22 T cell receptor beta chains sequenced from one sample in a study of cytomegalovirus exposure and HLA in healthy donors. 60 Vbeta and 13 Jbeta primers were used in PCR. Measured with immunoSEQ multiplex PCR; TCRdb has only the in-frame clones, and not every one. The data hold 170,000 or so clones, with 75% to 90% observed a single time. Sequences were obtained from PBMCs. These receptors were obtained from a man between 50 and 59 years old in good health and CMV-seronegative.

The chain couples TRBV6-5 to TRBJ2-5; D unresolved. The J call may be incorrect, as the DNA end agrees better with TRBJ2-7. Germline CDR1 reads MNHEY; CDR2 reads SVGAGI. This CDR3 is 11 amino acids long. The CDR3 loop reads CASSYSHEQYF. In DNA form, the CDR3 reads TGTGCCAGCAGTTACTCGCACGAGCAGTACTTC.

The chain is built from TRBV4-1 and TRBJ2-3; 9 bases agree with TRBD1. This CDR3 has 17 residues. J lost 2 bases, V lost 0 bases, and 6 bases had no gene match. The V gene's germline CDR1 is MGHRA and CDR2 YSYEKL. The CDR3 reads CASSQDNGQGYTDTQYF. CDR3 nucleotide sequence: TGCGCCAGCAGCCAAGATAACGGACAGGGGTACACAGATACGCAGTATTTT.

The chain employs TRBV9 and TRBJ2-7, with 9 bases aligning to TRBD2. Looked up from germline, CDR1 is SGDLS and CDR2 is YYNGEE. The J segment lost 1 base and the V segment lost 0 bases, leaving 5 bases of the junction unmatched. The CDR3 is 16 residues long. The CDR3 DNA follows: TGTGCCAGCAGCGTAGCCGGCGGGGGGGAATCCTACGAGCAGTACTTC. Translation gives CASSVAGGGESYEQYF.

This clone was counted between two and nine times. The chain joins TRBV5-1 to TRBJ1-1, with a possible D match to TRBD1 (6 bases). The germline gives CDR1 SGHRS, CDR2 YFSETQ. The length of the CDR3 is 16 residues. The germline V and J ends were trimmed by 4 bases and 0 bases, with 16 bases remaining between them. The CDR3 coding sequence is TGCGCCAGCAGCGGGGGCCGCGCTCCCATGAACACTGAAGCTTTCTTT. Translated, it gives CASSGGRAPMNTEAFF.

This chain uses TRBV5-1 with TRBJ2-1, with 8 bases identical to TRBD1. Germline-derived CDR1 and CDR2 are SGHRS and YFSETQ. The ends lost 2 bases at V and 7 bases at J; junction bases unmatched: 8. CDR3 length: 15 amino acids. The CDR3 nucleotides read TGCGCCAGCAGCTTAACTTCCGGGACAGGTAATGAGCAGTTCTTC. Translation gives CASSLTSGTGNEQFF. The full variable domain, completed using reference TRBV5-1 and TRBJ2-1, is KAGVTQTPRYLIKTRGQQVTLSCSPISGHRSVSWYQQTPGQGLQFLFEYFSETQRNKGNFPGRFSGRQFSNSRSEMNVSTLELGDSALYLCASSLTSGTGNEQFFGPGTRLTVL.

This chain joins TRBV30 and TRBJ2-5, with TRBD2 matching 12 bases. The germline V gene encodes CDR1 GTSNPN and CDR2 SVGIG (reference sequence). There are 14 residues in the CDR3. The junction had 3 bases not matched to a gene; V was cut back by 3 bases and J by 4 bases. The CDR3 sequence: CAWSPGLAGETQYF. DNA for the CDR3: TGTGCCTGGAGCCCGGGACTAGCGGGAGAGACCCAGTACTTC. Filled out from reference TRBV30 and TRBJ2-5, the complete variable domain reads SQTIHQWPATLVQPVGSPLSLECTVEGTSNPNLYWYRQAAGRGLQLLFYSVGIGQISSEVPQNLSASRPQDRQFILSSKKLLLSDSGFYLCAWSPGLAGETQYFGPGTRLLVL.

This chain links TRBV28 with TRBJ1-1; D is ambiguous. Trimming took 5 bases from V and 1 from J, leaving 11 bases between them. CDR1 is MDHEN and CDR2 is SYDVKM in the germline V gene. The CDR3 loop spans 14 amino acids. The CDR3 sequence is CASSPTSWNTEAFF. In DNA form, the CDR3 reads TGTGCCAGCAGTCCTACCTCATGGAACACTGAAGCTTTCTTT.

The chain uses TRBV6-6 and TRBJ1-3, with 7 bases that match TRBD1. This CDR3 comprises 16 residues. Germline CDR1 reads MNHNY; CDR2 reads SVGAGI (reference sequence). Germline trimming cut 5 bases from V and 3 bases from J; bases unmatched to any gene: 10. Here the CDR3 DNA reads TGTGCCAGCAGTAGAGAACAGGGGAATGGTGGAAACACCATATATTTT. Its translation: CASSREQGNGGNTIYF.

V is TRBV4-1 and J is TRBJ2-1, with a possible D match to TRBD2 (6 bases). Per germline, CDR1 MGHRA and CDR2 YSYEKL. V lost 0 bases and J 7 bases, leaving 13 bases between the germline ends. The CDR3 is made up of 15 amino acids. The DNA for the CDR3 is TGCGCCAGCAGCCAAGAAATGGCAGGGAGGAATGAGCAGTTCTTC. It yields the protein CASSQEMAGRNEQFF.

The chain links TRBV6-5 to TRBJ2-1; the match to TRBD1 covers 7 bases. Germline trimming cut 6 bases from V and 9 bases from J; bases unmatched to any gene: 11. This CDR3 contains 14 residues. Germline V lookup: CDR1 MNHEY, CDR2 SVGAGI. The CDR3 region is CASSYRGEIGEQFF. In DNA form, the CDR3 reads TGTGCCAGCAGCTACAGGGGTGAGATTGGTGAGCAGTTCTTC.

J is TRBJ2-7 and V is TRBV2, with TRBD1 identical over 11 bases. Germline CDR1 is SNHLY and CDR2 is FYNNEI. CDR3 length: 19 residues. After removal of 4 bases from V and 6 bases from J, the junction contained 20 bases not matched to a gene. Here the CDR3 reads CASSARSYDLGTGGTEQYF. The CDR3 DNA follows: TGTGCCAGCAGTGCTCGGTCATACGACCTTGGGACAGGGGGAACCGAGCAGTACTTC.

The CDR3 DNA follows: TGTGCCAGCAGTTTAGGACTAGCGAGGAATGGAGAGACCCAGTACTTC. It encodes CASSLGLARNGETQYF. The chain employs TRBV28 and TRBJ2-5; 9 bases line up with TRBD2. This CDR3 is built from 16 residues. V was clipped by 2 bases and J by 4 bases; unmatched bases: 8. In germline, CDR1 is MDHEN, CDR2 SYDVKM.

Concerning this clone: Other nucleotide sequences in the sample specify the same CDR3. V and J are TRBV12-5 and TRBJ2-7, with D possibly matching TRBD1 (6 bases). The CDR3 length is 12 residues. CDR1 LGHNT and CDR2 FRNRAP come from the germline V gene. V was pared by 5 bases and J by 12 bases, with 17 bases between. The CDR3 nucleotides read TGTGCTAGTGGTGCATTTACAGGGTCACCGTACTTC. Translating gives CASGAFTGSPYF.

This clone was seen only a few times. Other DNA sequences in the same sample also yield this CDR3. V and J are TRBV5-1 and TRBJ1-3; D perhaps matches TRBD1 (6 bases). CDR1 and CDR2 (germline): SGHRS, YFSETQ. Deletions cut 2 bases from V and 0 bases from J, with 6 bases between. This CDR3 contains 14 residues. In nucleotides, the CDR3 is TGCGCCAGCAGCTTACAGGGCTCTGGAAACACCATATATTTT. Translating gives CASSLQGSGNTIYF.

V usage is TRBV14 and J usage is TRBJ2-3; the D gene is possibly TRBD2 (6 bases). CDR1 and CDR2 from the germline V gene are SGHDN and FVKESK. Between the trimmed V and J ends, which lost 0 bases and 2 bases, there was a span of 12 bases. This CDR3 is 16 amino acids long. The CDR3 spells CASSQEIGLPTDTQYF. CDR3 in DNA: TGTGCCAGCAGCCAAGAAATAGGACTACCCACAGATACGCAGTATTTT.

This chain connects TRBV7-2 to TRBJ1-5; D ambiguous. CDR1 and CDR2 from the germline V gene are SGHTA and FQGNSA. The V and J ends lost 5 bases and 7 bases respectively, with 12 bases between them. The CDR3 length is 13 residues. CDR3 sequence reads: CASSPPAGQPQHF. Written as DNA, the CDR3 is TGTGCCAGCAGCCCCCCAGCGGGACAGCCCCAGCATTTT.

With respect to this clone: One end of the junction does not line up with germline, which may come from a read error. The chain links TRBV7-9 to TRBJ2-7, with TRBD2 identical over 9 bases. CDR3 length equals 16 residues. Looked up from germline, CDR1 is SEHNR and CDR2 is FQNEAQ (reference sequence). CDR3 amino acids: CSSNDPSAAGGYEQYF. DNA for the CDR3: TGTTCCAGCAACGATCCCTCCGCAGCGGGAGGCTACGAGCAGTACTTC.

V usage is TRBV28 and J usage is TRBJ2-1; D not resolved. CDR1 and CDR2 from the germline V gene are MDHEN and SYDVKM. Trimming shortened V by 3 bases and J by 12 bases, and 9 bases separated the two germline ends. This CDR3 has 11 residues. The DNA for the CDR3 is TGTGCCAGCAGTTTCGAGAGGCGGCAGTTCTTC. It encodes CASSFERRQFF.

The genes are TRBV6-5 and TRBJ2-5, with TRBD2 identical over 9 bases. The CDR3 runs 15 residues. V was clipped by 5 bases and J by 0 bases; unmatched bases: 4. Germline V gene lookup returns CDR1 MNHEY and CDR2 SVGAGI. The CDR3 is CASSLAGPNQETQYF. CDR3 DNA sequence: TGTGCCAGCAGTCTAGCGGGGCCCAACCAAGAGACCCAGTACTTC.

V usage is TRBV5-1 and J usage is TRBJ2-1; tentatively, D is TRBD2 (6 bases). The CDR3 is 17 residues long. V gave up 0 bases and J gave up 4 bases, with 17 bases separating them. Per the germline V gene, CDR1 is SGHRS and CDR2 is YFSETQ. CDR3 protein: CASSLAKVGLGYNEQFF. The CDR3 bases are TGCGCCAGCAGCTTGGCTAAGGTGGGACTGGGTTACAATGAGCAGTTCTTC.

The chain uses TRBV5-1 and TRBJ2-2, with D perhaps TRBD1 (6 bases). Between the trimmed V and J ends, which lost 3 bases and 0 bases, there was a span of 9 bases. This CDR3 contains 15 residues. In germline, CDR1 is SGHRS, CDR2 YFSETQ. Here the CDR3 reads CASSSDRPNTGELFF. The CDR3 nucleotides are TGCGCCAGCAGCTCGGACAGACCGAACACCGGGGAGCTGTTTTTT. Together with reference TRBV5-1 and TRBJ2-2, the CDR3 gives the full variable domain: KAGVTQTPRYLIKTRGQQVTLSCSPISGHRSVSWYQQTPGQGLQFLFEYFSETQRNKGNFPGRFSGRQFSNSRSEMNVSTLELGDSALYLCASSSDRPNTGELFFGEGSRLTVL.

The sample holds a few counts of this clone. The genes are TRBV6-1 and TRBJ1-1; 9 bases agree with TRBD1. J gave up 5 bases and V 7 bases, and 8 bases lay outside the gene matches. The germline V gene has CDR1 MNHNS and CDR2 SASEGT. The CDR3 runs to 14 residues. In nucleotides, the CDR3 is TGTGCCAGCATTAAACAGGGGGCATGGACTGAAGCTTTCTTT. Translation: CASIKQGAWTEAFF.